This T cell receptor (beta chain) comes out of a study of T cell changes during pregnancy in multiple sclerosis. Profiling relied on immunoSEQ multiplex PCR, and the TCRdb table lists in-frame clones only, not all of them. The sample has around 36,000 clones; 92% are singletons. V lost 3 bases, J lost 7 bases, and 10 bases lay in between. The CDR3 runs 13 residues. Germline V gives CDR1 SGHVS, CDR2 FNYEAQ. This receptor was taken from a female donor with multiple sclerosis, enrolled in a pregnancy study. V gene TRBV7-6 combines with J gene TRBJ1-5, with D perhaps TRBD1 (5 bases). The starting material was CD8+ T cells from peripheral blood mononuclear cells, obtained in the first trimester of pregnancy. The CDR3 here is CASSFERDQPQHF. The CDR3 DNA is TGTGCCAGCAGCTTCGAGCGGGACCAGCCCCAGCATTTT.